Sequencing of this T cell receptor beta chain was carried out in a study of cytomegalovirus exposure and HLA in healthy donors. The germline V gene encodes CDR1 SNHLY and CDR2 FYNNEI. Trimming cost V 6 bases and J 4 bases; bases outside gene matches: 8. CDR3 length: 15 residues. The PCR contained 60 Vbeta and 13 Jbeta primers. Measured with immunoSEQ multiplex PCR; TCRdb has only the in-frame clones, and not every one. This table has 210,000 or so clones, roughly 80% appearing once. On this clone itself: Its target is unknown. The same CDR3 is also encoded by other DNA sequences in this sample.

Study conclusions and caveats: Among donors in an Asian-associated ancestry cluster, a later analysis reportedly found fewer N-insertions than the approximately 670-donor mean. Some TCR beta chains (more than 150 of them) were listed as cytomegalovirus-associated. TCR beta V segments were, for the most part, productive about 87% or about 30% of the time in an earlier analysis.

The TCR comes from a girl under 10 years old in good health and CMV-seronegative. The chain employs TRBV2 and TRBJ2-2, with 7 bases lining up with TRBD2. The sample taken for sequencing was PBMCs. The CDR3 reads CASSGMREPTGELFF. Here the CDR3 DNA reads TGTGCCAGCAGCGGCATGCGGGAGCCCACCGGGGAGCTGTTTTTT.